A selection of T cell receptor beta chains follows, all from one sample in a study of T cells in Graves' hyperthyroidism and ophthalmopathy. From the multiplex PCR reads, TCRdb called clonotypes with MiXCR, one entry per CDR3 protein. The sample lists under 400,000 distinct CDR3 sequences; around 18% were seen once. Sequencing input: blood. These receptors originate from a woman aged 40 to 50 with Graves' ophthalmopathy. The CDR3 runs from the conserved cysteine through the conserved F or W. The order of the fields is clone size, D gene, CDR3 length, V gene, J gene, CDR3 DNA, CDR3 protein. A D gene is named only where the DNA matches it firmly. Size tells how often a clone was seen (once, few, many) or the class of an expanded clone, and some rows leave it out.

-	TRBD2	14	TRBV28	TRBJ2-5	TGTGCCAGCAGTTTTACTAGCGGAAGAGAGACCCAGTACTTC	CASSFTSGRETQYF
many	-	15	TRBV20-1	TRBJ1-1	TGCAGTGCTAGAGATCCCCAGGGCCTGTGGACTGAAGCTTTCTTT	CSARDPQGLWTEAFF
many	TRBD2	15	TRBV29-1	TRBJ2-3	TGCAGCGTCACACTAGCGGGAGGGCCTCAAGATACGCAGTATTTT	CSVTLAGGPQDTQYF
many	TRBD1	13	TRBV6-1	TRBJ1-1	TGTGCCAGCAGGGACAGGGCCGCCACTGAAGCTTTCTTT	CASRDRAATEAFF
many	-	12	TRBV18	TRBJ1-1	TGTGCCAGCTCACCTGGGCAGTATGAAGCTTTCTTT	CASSPGQYEAFF
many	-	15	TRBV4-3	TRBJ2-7	TGCGCCAGCAGCCAAGTAGCTGGGCTAGCCTACGAGCAGTACTTC	CASSQVAGLAYEQYF
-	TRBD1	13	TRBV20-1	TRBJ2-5	TGCAGTGCTAGACAGGGGGCTTGGGAGACCCAGTACTTC	CSARQGAWETQYF
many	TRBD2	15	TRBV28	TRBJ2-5	TGTGCCAGCAGTTCCCCTCCCGGGGGGCAAGAGACCCAGTACTTC	CASSSPPGGQETQYF
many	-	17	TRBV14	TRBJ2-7	TGTGCCAGCAGCCAAGGTACTCCCGGGCCCAGCCACTACGAGCAGTACTTC	CASSQGTPGPSHYEQYF
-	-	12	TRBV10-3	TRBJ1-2	TGTGCCATCGCAAACGACATTCTCGGCTACACCTTC	CAIANDILGYTF
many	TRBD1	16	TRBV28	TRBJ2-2	TGTGCCAGCAGACAAAGACAGGGGGAGGGCACCGGGGAGCTGTTTTTT	CASRQRQGEGTGELFF
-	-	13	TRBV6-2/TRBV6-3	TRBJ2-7	TGTGCCAGCAAGTGGAGTGGCTCCTACGAGCAGTCCTTC	CASKWSGSYEQSF
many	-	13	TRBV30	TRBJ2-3	TGTGCCTGGAGTGGAAGGCTAGGAGATACGCAGTATTTT	CAWSGRLGDTQYF
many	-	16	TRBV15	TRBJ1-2	TGTGCCACCAGCAGAGGACATGAGGGGTCTCGTTTCGGCTACACCTTC	CATSRGHEGSRFGYTF
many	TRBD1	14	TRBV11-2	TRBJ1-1	TGTGCCAGCAGCTCGGGACAGGGGGGGACTGAAGCTTTCTTT	CASSSGQGGTEAFF
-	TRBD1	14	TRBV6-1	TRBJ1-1	TGTGCCAGCGGGGGACAGAGGGTTAACGCTGAAGCTTTCTTT	CASGGQRVNAEAFF
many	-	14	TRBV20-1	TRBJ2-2	TGCAGTGCTCACGCCCCGGATTCCACCGGGGAGCTGTTTTTT	CSAHAPDSTGELFF
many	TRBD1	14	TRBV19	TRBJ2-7	TGTGCCAGTAGTAAGGGACAGGGGTCCTACGAGCAGTACTTC	CASSKGQGSYEQYF
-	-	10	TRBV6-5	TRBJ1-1	TGTGCCAGCAACCGCCCAGGGGCTTTCTTT	CASNRPGAFF
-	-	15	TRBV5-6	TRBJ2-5	TGTGCCAGCAGCGGAGGCTTGGGAAATCGGGAGACCCAGTACTTC	CASSGGLGNRETQYF
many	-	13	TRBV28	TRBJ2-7	TGTGCCAGTCAGGAAGGGGGGTTTTACGAGCAGTACTTC	CASQEGGFYEQYF
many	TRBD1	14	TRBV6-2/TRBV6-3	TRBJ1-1	TGTGCCAGCAGTTACGGACAGGGATACACTGAAGCTTTCTTT	CASSYGQGYTEAFF
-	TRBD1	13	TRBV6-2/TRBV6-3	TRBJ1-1	TGTGCCAGCCGTCACATCGACAGGGGTTGGGCTTTCTTT	CASRHIDRGWAFF
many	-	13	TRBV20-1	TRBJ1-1	TGCAGTGCTAGATTACAGCCTCAGACTGAAGCTTTCTTT	CSARLQPQTEAFF
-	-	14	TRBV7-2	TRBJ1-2	TGTGCCAGCAGCTCAAGGACAAACAGGGATGGCTACACCTTC	CASSSRTNRDGYTF